This is a list of T cell receptor beta chains from one sample in a study of blood T cell repertoires in COVID-19. Clones were read by immunoSEQ multiplex PCR, and TCRdb kept only the in-frame ones, dropping some. The profile covers 120,000 or so clones, with more than 75% appearing a single time and approximately 8% taken by the ten largest. What was sequenced was peripheral blood. The receptors stem from a man in his fifties with acute or convalescent COVID-19. Both conserved end residues are part of each CDR3. The order of the fields is D gene, clone size, CDR3 length, V gene, J gene, CDR3 protein, CDR3 DNA. A D gene is named only where the DNA matches it firmly. Size is stated for part of the rows, as once, few or many counts, or as a class when the clone is expanded.

-	-	12	TRBV4-1	TRBJ2-2	CASRDEGGELFF	TGCGCCAGCCGTGATGAGGGCGGGGAGCTGTTTTTT
-	-	12	TRBV7-8	TRBJ1-3	CASSLAWRELYF	TGTGCCAGCAGCTTAGCTTGGAGGGAACTCTATTTT
TRBD1	-	13	TRBV6-6	TRBJ2-7	CASSSQGAGEQYF	TGTGCCAGCAGTTCCCAGGGGGCGGGGGAGCAGTACTTC
TRBD1	-	14	TRBV11-3	TRBJ1-2	CASSLDPTGDGYTF	TGTGCCAGCAGCTTAGACCCGACAGGGGACGGCTACACCTTC
-	-	15	TRBV5-1	TRBJ2-2	CASSLGQLNTGELFF	TGCGCCAGCAGCTTGGGACAACTGAACACCGGGGAGCTGTTTTTT
-	-	16	TRBV6-5	TRBJ2-1	CASSYWGDSSYNEQFF	TGTGCCAGCAGTTACTGGGGGGACAGCTCCTACAATGAGCAGTTCTTC
-	-	14	TRBV10-3	TRBJ1-3	CATMPLGAGNTIYF	TGTGCCACCATGCCCTTAGGGGCTGGAAACACCATATATTTT
-	-	13	TRBV7-8	TRBJ1-2	CASSLGRGYGYTF	TGTGCCAGCAGCTTAGGACGCGGCTATGGCTACACCTTC
TRBD2	few	14	TRBV19	TRBJ2-1	CASSMGLASNEQFF	TGTGCCAGTAGTATGGGACTAGCGTCCAATGAGCAGTTCTTC
-	-	16	TRBV9	TRBJ1-5	CASSSRDTKQGQPQHF	TGTGCCAGCAGCTCCCGGGACACAAAACAAGGTCAGCCCCAGCATTTT
TRBD2	-	13	TRBV6-1	TRBJ2-7	CASSERLAGEQYF	TGTGCCAGCAGTGAAAGACTAGCAGGCGAGCAGTACTTC
-	-	13	TRBV6-5	TRBJ1-2	CASSSRLNYGYTF	TGTGCCAGCAGTTCGCGACTGAACTATGGCTACACCTTC
TRBD1	-	14	TRBV7-9	TRBJ2-7	CASSLRGTDYEQYF	TGTGCCAGCAGCTTACGTGGGACAGATTACGAGCAGTACTTC
-	-	15	TRBV10-3	TRBJ2-1	CAISEVADPDNEQFF	TGTGCCATCAGTGAGGTAGCCGACCCTGACAATGAGCAGTTCTTC
TRBD2	-	18	TRBV7-8	TRBJ2-1	CASRKGLAGIGSYNEQFF	TGTGCCAGCAGGAAGGGACTAGCGGGGATTGGCTCCTACAATGAGCAGTTCTTC
-	-	13	TRBV30	TRBJ1-5	CAWAGNPSQPQHF	TGTGCCTGGGCAGGGAATCCGAGTCAGCCCCAGCATTTT
-	-	13	TRBV24-1	TRBJ1-2	CATSDWGSYGYTF	TGTGCCACCAGTGATTGGGGCAGCTATGGCTACACCTTC
-	once	13	TRBV5-5	TRBJ2-1	CASSLGVNNEQFF	TGTGCCAGCAGCTTAGGGGTAAACAATGAGCAGTTCTTC
-	-	13	TRBV19	TRBJ2-7	CASSIEDTYEQYF	TGTGCCAGTAGTATAGAAGACACCTACGAGCAGTACTTC
TRBD1	-	15	TRBV19	TRBJ1-5	CASSRDRGGSQPQHF	TGTGCCAGTAGTAGGGACAGGGGAGGGAGTCAGCCCCAGCATTTT
TRBD1	-	14	TRBV27	TRBJ1-2	CASSSTGAAYGYTF	TGTGCCAGCAGTTCGACAGGGGCCGCCTATGGCTACACCTTC
-	-	13	TRBV4-1	TRBJ2-7	CASSQVTPYEQYF	TGCGCCAGCAGCCAAGTTACACCCTACGAGCAGTACTTC
TRBD1	-	15	TRBV5-1	TRBJ2-7	CASSIMGTGGYEQYF	TGCGCCAGCAGCATCATGGGGACAGGGGGCTACGAGCAGTACTTC
-	-	13	TRBV19	TRBJ1-1	CASSIATAPEAFF	TGTGCCAGTAGTATAGCGACAGCTCCTGAAGCTTTCTTT
TRBD1	-	18	TRBV2	TRBJ1-3	CASSRNRDRGFSGNTIYF	TGTGCCAGCAGCCGAAATCGGGACAGGGGCTTCTCTGGAAACACCATATATTTT
TRBD2	-	15	TRBV27	TRBJ2-5	CASRSLGAGGETQYF	TGTGCCAGCAGGTCACTAGGGGCCGGGGGGGAGACCCAGTACTTC
TRBD1	-	17	TRBV7-9	TRBJ2-7	CASSDFSTGAPPYEQYF	TGTGCCAGCAGTGACTTCTCTACAGGGGCGCCTCCATACGAGCAGTACTTC
-	-	12	TRBV6-1	TRBJ2-2	CASSEGARELFF	TGTGCCAGCAGTGAAGGCGCTCGGGAGCTGTTTTTT
-	once	12	TRBV18	TRBJ2-3	CASSRVSDTQYF	TGTGCCAGCTCGAGGGTTTCAGATACGCAGTATTTT
TRBD2	-	15	TRBV13	TRBJ2-1	CASSPSGRVSHEQFF	TGTGCCAGCAGCCCTAGCGGGAGAGTAAGTCATGAGCAGTTCTTC
-	few	15	TRBV7-2	TRBJ2-1	CASSQKTGSYNEQFF	TGTGCCAGCAGCCAAAAGACAGGCTCCTACAATGAGCAGTTCTTC
TRBD1	-	14	TRBV7-2	TRBJ2-5	CASSSGGLQETQYF	TGTGCCAGCAGCTCAGGGGGCCTTCAAGAGACCCAGTACTTC
TRBD2	-	16	TRBV7-2	TRBJ2-7	CASSFRLAGGSDEQYF	TGTGCCAGCAGCTTCAGACTAGCGGGAGGGTCCGACGAGCAGTACTTC
TRBD1	-	14	TRBV5-1	TRBJ1-1	CASSQGAGNTEAFF	TGCGCCAGCAGCCAGGGGGCTGGGAACACTGAAGCTTTCTTT
-	-	14	TRBV9	TRBJ2-1	CASSVVSFGNEQFF	TGTGCCAGCAGCGTAGTAAGCTTCGGCAATGAGCAGTTCTTC
-	-	12	TRBV29-1	TRBJ2-2	CSVEDITGELFF	TGCAGCGTTGAAGATATAACCGGGGAGCTGTTTTTT
-	-	17	TRBV6-2/TRBV6-3	TRBJ1-1	CASSYRSFAGERTEAFF	TGTGCCAGCAGTTACCGTTCCTTCGCAGGGGAGAGGACTGAAGCTTTCTTT
-	-	11	TRBV5-1	TRBJ2-5	CASGTGETQYF	TGCGCCAGCGGGACTGGGGAGACCCAGTACTTC
-	-	17	TRBV7-9	TRBJ2-6	CASSRETGLPGANVLTF	TGTGCCAGCAGCCGCGAAACAGGGCTTCCTGGGGCCAACGTCCTGACTTTC
-	once	16	TRBV10-1	TRBJ2-3	CASSENAGLDTDTQYF	TGCGCCAGCAGTGAGAATGCGGGCCTCGACACAGATACGCAGTATTTT
-	-	16	TRBV7-2	TRBJ1-2	CASIKGGGRLNYGYTF	TGTGCCAGCATTAAGGGGGGAGGGAGATTAAACTATGGCTACACCTTC
-	-	14	TRBV2	TRBJ1-3	CASSEASSGNTIYF	TGTGCCAGCAGTGAAGCGAGCTCTGGAAACACCATATATTTT
TRBD1	-	14	TRBV6-5	TRBJ1-1	CASSPETGYTEAFF	TGTGCCAGCAGCCCCGAGACAGGGTACACTGAAGCTTTCTTT
-	-	13	TRBV11-2	TRBJ1-4	CASSLGGMEKLFF	TGTGCCAGCAGCTTAGGGGGCATGGAAAAACTGTTTTTT
-	-	15	TRBV5-1	TRBJ2-1	CASSLDLTPYNEQFF	TGCGCCAGCAGCTTGGACTTAACCCCGTACAATGAGCAGTTCTTC
-	few	14	TRBV9	TRBJ1-3	CASSRPGSGNTIYF	TGTGCCAGCAGCAGGCCAGGCTCTGGAAACACCATATATTTT
TRBD2	-	14	TRBV19	TRBJ2-5	CASSPTSGSETQYF	TGTGCCAGTAGTCCCACTAGCGGGAGTGAGACCCAGTACTTC
TRBD2	-	16	TRBV19	TRBJ2-1	CASSTVSGISYNEQFF	TGTGCCAGTAGTACCGTTAGCGGGATATCCTACAATGAGCAGTTCTTC
TRBD2	-	18	TRBV30	TRBJ2-6	CAWSGGSGRFSGANVLTF	TGTGCCTGGAGTGGGGGCAGCGGGAGGTTCTCTGGGGCCAACGTCCTGACTTTC
-	-	15	TRBV6-5	TRBJ1-2	CASSLGGRGAAGYTF	TGTGCCAGCTCCTTAGGCGGCAGGGGAGCGGCTGGCTACACCTTC
-	-	17	TRBV14	TRBJ1-1	CASSQARRGKVNTEAFF	TGTGCCAGCAGCCAAGCTCGTAGAGGGAAAGTGAACACTGAAGCTTTCTTT
TRBD1	once	16	TRBV11-3	TRBJ1-1	CASSLGRGGWNTEAFF	TGTGCCAGCAGCTTAGGGAGAGGGGGCTGGAACACTGAAGCTTTCTTT
-	medium-sized	12	TRBV7-9	TRBJ2-7	CASSLPGYEQYF	TGTGCCAGCAGCCTACCCGGTTACGAGCAGTACTTC
TRBD2	-	14	TRBV6-5	TRBJ2-2	CASRPGLGTGELFF	TGTGCCAGCAGGCCGGGACTAGGCACCGGGGAGCTGTTTTTT
-	-	15	TRBV19	TRBJ1-5	CASSPGHHKNQPQHF	TGTGCCAGTAGTCCGGGACACCACAAGAATCAGCCCCAGCATTTT